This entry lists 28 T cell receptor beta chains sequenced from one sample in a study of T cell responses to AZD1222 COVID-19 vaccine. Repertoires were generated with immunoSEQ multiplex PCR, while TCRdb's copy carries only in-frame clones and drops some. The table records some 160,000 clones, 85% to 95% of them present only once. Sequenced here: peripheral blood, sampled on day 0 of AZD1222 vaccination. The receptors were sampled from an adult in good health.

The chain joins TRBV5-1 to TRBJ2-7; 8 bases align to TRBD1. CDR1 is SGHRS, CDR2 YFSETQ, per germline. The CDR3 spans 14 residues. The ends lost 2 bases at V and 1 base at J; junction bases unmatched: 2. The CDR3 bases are TGCGCCAGCAGCTTAGGACAGGGTTCCTACGAGCAGTACTTC. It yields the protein CASSLGQGSYEQYF.

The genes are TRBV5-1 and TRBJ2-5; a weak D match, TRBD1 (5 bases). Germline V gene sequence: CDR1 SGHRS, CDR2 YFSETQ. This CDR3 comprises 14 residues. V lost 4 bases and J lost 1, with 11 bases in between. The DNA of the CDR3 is TGCGCCAGCAGCGCTACAGGTTTCCAAGAGACCCAGTACTTC. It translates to CASSATGFQETQYF.

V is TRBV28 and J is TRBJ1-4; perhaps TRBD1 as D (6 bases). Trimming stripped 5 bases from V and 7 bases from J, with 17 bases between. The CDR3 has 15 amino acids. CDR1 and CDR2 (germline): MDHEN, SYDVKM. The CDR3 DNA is TGTGCCAGCAGTCCCTCAGTAAGGGGGGTTGAAAAACTGTTTTTT. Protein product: CASSPSVRGVEKLFF. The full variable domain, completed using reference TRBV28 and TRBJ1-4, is DVKVTQSSRYLVKRTGEKVFLECVQDMDHENMFWYRQDPGLGLRLIYFSYDVKMKEKGDIPEGYSVSREKKERFSLILESASTNQTSMYLCASSPSVRGVEKLFFGSGTQLSVL.

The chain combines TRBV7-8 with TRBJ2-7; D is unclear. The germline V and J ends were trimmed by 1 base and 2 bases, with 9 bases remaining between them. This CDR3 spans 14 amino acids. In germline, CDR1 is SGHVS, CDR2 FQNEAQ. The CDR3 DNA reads TGTGCCAGCAGCTTAGAAAGGAACCCCTACGAGCAGTACTTC. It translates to CASSLERNPYEQYF.

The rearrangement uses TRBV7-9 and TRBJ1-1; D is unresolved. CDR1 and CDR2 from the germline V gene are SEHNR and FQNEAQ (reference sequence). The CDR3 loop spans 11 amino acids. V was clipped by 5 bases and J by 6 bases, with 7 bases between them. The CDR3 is CASSPLSEAFF. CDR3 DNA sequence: TGTGCCAGCAGCCCCCTCTCTGAAGCTTTCTTT.

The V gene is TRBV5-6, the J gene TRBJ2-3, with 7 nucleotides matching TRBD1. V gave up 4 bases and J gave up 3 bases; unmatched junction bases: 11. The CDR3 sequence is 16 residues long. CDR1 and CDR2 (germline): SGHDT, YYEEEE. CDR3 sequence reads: CASSRGVGQLTDTQYF. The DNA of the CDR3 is TGTGCCAGCAGCCGCGGCGTGGGACAGTTAACAGATACGCAGTATTTT. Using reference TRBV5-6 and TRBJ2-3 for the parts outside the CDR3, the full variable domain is DAGVTQSPTHLIKTRGQQVTLRCSPKSGHDTVSWYQQALGQGPQFIFQYYEEEERQRGNFPDRFSGHQFPNYSSELNVNALLLGDSALYLCASSRGVGQLTDTQYFGPGTRLTVL.

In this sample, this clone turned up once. CDR3 region: CASSVDGALINTIYF. The CDR3 DNA reads TGTGCCAGCAGCGTAGATGGGGCTCTAATAAACACCATATATTTT. The chain carries TRBV9 and TRBJ1-3; possible D gene TRBD1, 5 bases. Germline values: CDR1 SGDLS, CDR2 YYNGEE. Trimming cost V 0 bases and J 6 bases, with 13 bases left between them. CDR3 length: 15 amino acids.

CDR3 loop: CASRDRGRETQYF. CDR3 bases: TGTGCCAGCAGGGACAGGGGGCGAGAGACCCAGTACTTC. The rearrangement links TRBV6-5 to TRBJ2-5, with TRBD1 matching over 11 bases. The CDR3 is made up of 13 amino acids. The V gene's germline CDR1 is MNHEY and CDR2 SVGAGI. Trimming took 6 bases from V and 4 from J; bases not matched to a gene: 1.

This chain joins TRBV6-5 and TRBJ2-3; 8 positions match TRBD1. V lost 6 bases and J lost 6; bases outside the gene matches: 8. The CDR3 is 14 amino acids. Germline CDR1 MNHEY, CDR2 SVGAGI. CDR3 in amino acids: CASSLRTGMDTQYF. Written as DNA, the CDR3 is TGTGCCAGCAGCCTCAGGACAGGGATGGATACGCAGTATTTT.

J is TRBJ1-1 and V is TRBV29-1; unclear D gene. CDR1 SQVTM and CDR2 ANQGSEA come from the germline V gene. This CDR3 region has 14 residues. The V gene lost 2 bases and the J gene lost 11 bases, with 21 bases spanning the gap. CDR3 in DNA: TGCAGCGTTGAATTGAGGGCATCAGCGAGGGTGGCTTTCTTT. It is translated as CSVELRASARVAFF. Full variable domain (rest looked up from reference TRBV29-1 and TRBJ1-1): SAVISQKPSRDICQRGTSLTIQCQVDSQVTMMFWYRQQPGQSLTLIATANQGSEATYESGFVIDKFPISRPNLTFSTLTVSNMSPEDSSIYLCSVELRASARVAFFGQGTRLTVV.

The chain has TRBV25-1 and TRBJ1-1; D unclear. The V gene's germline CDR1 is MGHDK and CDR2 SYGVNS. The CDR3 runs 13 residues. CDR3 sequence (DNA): TGTGCTACCGAAGGGCAGTTGAACACTGAAGCTTTCTTT. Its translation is CATEGQLNTEAFF.

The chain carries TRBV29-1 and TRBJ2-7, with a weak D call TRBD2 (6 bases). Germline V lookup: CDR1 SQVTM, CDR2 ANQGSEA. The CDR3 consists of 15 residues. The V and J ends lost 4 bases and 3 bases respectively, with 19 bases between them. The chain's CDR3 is CSVVFTAGTGYEQYF. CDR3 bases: TGCAGCGTTGTCTTTACCGCGGGGACGGGCTACGAGCAGTACTTC.

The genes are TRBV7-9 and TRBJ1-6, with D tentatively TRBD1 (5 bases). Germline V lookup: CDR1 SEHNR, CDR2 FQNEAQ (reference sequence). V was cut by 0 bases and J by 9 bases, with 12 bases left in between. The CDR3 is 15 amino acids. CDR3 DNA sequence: TGTGCCAGCAGCTTAGCAGGCAGGGATGGTTCACCCCTCCACTTT. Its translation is CASSLAGRDGSPLHF.

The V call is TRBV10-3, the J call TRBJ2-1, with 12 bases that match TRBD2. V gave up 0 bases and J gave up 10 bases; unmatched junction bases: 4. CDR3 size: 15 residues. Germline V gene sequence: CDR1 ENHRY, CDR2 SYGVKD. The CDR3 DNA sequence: TGTGCCATCAGTGAGTCGACTAGCGGGGGAGGAGAGCAGTTCTTC. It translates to CAISESTSGGGEQFF.

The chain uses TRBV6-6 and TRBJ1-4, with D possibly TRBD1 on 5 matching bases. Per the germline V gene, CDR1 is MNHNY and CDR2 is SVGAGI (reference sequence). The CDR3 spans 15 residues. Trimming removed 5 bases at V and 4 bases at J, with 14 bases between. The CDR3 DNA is TGTGCCAGCAGTATTAGGGGACGGTATAATGAAAAACTGTTTTTT. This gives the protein CASSIRGRYNEKLFF.

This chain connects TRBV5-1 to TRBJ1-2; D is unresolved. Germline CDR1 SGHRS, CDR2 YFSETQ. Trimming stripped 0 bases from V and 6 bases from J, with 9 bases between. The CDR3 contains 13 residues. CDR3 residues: CASSLVRENGYTF. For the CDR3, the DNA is TGCGCCAGCAGCTTGGTCAGAGAGAATGGCTACACCTTC. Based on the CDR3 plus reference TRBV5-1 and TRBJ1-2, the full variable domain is KAGVTQTPRYLIKTRGQQVTLSCSPISGHRSVSWYQQTPGQGLQFLFEYFSETQRNKGNFPGRFSGRQFSNSRSEMNVSTLELGDSALYLCASSLVRENGYTFGSGTRLTVV.

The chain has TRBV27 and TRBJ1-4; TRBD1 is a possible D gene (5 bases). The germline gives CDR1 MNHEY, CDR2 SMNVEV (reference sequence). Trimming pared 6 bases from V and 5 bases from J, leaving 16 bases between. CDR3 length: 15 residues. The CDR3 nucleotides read TGTGCCAGCAGACGCTACGACAGTATAAATGAAAAACTGTTTTTT. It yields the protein CASRRYDSINEKLFF.

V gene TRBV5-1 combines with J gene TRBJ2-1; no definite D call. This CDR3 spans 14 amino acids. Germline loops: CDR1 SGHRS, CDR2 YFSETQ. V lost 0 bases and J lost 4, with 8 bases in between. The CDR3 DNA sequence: TGCGCCAGCAGCTTGGAGGACGGATACAATGAGCAGTTCTTC. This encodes CASSLEDGYNEQFF.

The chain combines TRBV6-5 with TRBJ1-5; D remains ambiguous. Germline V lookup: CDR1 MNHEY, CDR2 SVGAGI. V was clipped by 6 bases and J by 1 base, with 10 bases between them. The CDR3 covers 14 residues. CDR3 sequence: CASSSAGSNQPQHF. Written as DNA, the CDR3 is TGTGCCAGCAGCTCAGCAGGCAGCAATCAGCCCCAGCATTTT.

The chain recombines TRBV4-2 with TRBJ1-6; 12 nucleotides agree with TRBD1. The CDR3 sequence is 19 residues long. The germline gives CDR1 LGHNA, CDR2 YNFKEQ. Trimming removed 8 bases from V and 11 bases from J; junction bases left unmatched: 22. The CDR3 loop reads CASGSYWPGTGGGGAPLHF. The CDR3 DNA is TGTGCCAGCGGCTCATATTGGCCCGGGACAGGGGGCGGTGGAGCACCCCTCCACTTT.

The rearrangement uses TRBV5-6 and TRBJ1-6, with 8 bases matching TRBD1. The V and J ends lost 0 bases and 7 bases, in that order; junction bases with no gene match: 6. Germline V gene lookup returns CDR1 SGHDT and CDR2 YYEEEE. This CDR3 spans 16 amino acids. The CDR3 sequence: CASSLGLNRGNSPLHF. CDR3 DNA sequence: TGTGCCAGCAGCTTGGGGTTGAACAGGGGGAATTCACCCCTCCACTTT.

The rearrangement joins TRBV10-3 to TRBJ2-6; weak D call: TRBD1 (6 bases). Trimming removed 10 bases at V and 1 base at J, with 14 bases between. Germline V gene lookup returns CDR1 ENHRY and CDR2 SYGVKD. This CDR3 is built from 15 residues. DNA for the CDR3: TGTGCCACCAAGATACAGGGTTCTGGGGCCAACGTCCTGACTTTC. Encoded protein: CATKIQGSGANVLTF.

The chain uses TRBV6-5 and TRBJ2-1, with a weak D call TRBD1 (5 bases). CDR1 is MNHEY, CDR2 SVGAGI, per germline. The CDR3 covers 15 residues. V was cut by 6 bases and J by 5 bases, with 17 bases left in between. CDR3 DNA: TGTGCCAGCAGAGCGATGCAGGGTTCCCACAATGAGCAGTTCTTC. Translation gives CASRAMQGSHNEQFF.

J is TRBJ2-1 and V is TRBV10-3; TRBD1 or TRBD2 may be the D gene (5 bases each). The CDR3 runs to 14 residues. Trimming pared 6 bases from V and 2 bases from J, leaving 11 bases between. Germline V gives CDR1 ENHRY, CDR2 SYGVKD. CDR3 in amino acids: CAIRGDSTYNEQFF. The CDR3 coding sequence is TGTGCCATCAGGGGGGATTCAACCTACAATGAGCAGTTCTTC.

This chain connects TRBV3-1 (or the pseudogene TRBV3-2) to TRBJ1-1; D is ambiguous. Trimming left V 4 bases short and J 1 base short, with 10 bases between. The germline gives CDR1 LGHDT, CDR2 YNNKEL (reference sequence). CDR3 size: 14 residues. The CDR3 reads CASSPNGENTEAFF. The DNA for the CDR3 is TGTGCCAGCAGCCCCAATGGGGAGAACACTGAAGCTTTCTTT.

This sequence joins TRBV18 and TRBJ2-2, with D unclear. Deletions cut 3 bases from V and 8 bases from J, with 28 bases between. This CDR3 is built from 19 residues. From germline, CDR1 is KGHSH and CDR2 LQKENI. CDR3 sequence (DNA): TGTGCCAGCTCACCGTGGTATGCTACACATCGAAAGGTTTTTGGGGAGCTGTTTTTT. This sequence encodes CASSPWYATHRKVFGELFF. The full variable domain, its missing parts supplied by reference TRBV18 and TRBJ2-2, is NAGVMQNPRHLVRRRGQEARLRCSPMKGHSHVYWYRQLPEEGLKFMVYLQKENIIDESGMPKERFSAEFPKEGPSILRIQQVVRGDSAAYFCASSPWYATHRKVFGELFFGEGSRLTVL.

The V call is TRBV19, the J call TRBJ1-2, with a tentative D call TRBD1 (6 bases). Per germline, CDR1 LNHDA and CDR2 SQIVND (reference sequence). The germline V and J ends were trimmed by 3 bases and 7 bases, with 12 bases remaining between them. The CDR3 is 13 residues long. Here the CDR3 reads CASSIRGHRGYTF. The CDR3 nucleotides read TGTGCCAGTAGTATTAGGGGACATCGTGGCTACACCTTC.

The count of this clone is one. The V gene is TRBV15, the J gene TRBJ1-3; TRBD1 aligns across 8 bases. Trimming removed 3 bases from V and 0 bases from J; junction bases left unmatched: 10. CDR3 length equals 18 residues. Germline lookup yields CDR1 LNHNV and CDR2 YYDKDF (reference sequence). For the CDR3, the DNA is TGTGCCACCAGCAGGGATAGACAGGGGCTGTTCTCTGGAAACACCATATATTTT. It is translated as CATSRDRQGLFSGNTIYF.